This is a list of T cell receptor beta chains from one sample in a study of blood T cells in healthy people across ages. TCRdb independently ran MiXCR on the 5' RACE reads; one entry per CDR3 protein. The sample has about 570,000 distinct CDR3 sequences; 27% are singletons. Source material: blood. These receptors were collected from a woman between 65 and 79 years old in good health. Each CDR3 is given with its conserved first and last residue. The D gene is left open where the match is weak. Only part of the rows carry a size: once, few, many, or a class if the clone is expanded.

.	few	TRBJ1-4	17	TRBV3-1	TGTGCCAGCAGCCAAGAAGCTTATGCCACAACCAATGAAAAACTGTTTTTT	CASSQEAYATTNEKLFF
TRBD1	few	TRBJ2-5	14	TRBV4-1	TGCGCCAGCAGCCAGAACAGGGGGCAAGAGACCCAGTACTTC	CASSQNRGQETQYF
.	.	TRBJ1-5	17	TRBV7-9	TGTGCCAGCAGCTTCGCCCCTCGTGGGGCGAGCAGTCAGCCCCAGCATTTT	CASSFAPRGASSQPQHF
.	.	TRBJ1-5	11	TRBV6-1	TGTGCCAGCCAGCAGTCTCAGCCCCAGCATTTT	CASQQSQPQHF
.	.	TRBJ1-3	15	TRBV2	TGTGCCAGCAGTGAACAGGCTGTCTCTGGAAACACCATATATTTT	CASSEQAVSGNTIYF
.	.	TRBJ1-3	15	TRBV20-1	TGCAGTGCTAGGGACAGCGGCCTCTCCGGAAACACCATATATTTT	CSARDSGLSGNTIYF
.	.	TRBJ1-4	16	TRBV7-2	TGTGCCAGCAGCTTAATTGGGCAGGGTGCTAATGAAAAACTGTTTTTT	CASSLIGQGANEKLFF
.	.	TRBJ1-2	14	TRBV4-3	TGCGCCAGCAGCCAAGAAGAATCGCGCTATGGCTACACCTTC	CASSQEESRYGYTF
.	.	TRBJ2-2	15	TRBV20-1	TGCAGTGCTAGTAAGGGGCGGAAAGACACCGGGGAGCTGTTTTTT	CSASKGRKDTGELFF
.	once	TRBJ2-7	16	TRBV4-3	TGCGCCAGCAGCCAAGAAGCGGCAGGGGGGTCCTACGAGCAGTACTTC	CASSQEAAGGSYEQYF
TRBD2	.	TRBJ2-2	15	TRBV7-2	TGTGCCAGCAACGCGGGAGGGCTTAACACCGGGGAGCTGTTTTTT	CASNAGGLNTGELFF
.	.	TRBJ1-1	13	TRBV30	TGTGCCTGGAGTGTATCCAGGGTATTTGAAGCTTTCTTT	CAWSVSRVFEAFF
TRBD1	once	TRBJ1-1	13	TRBV6-6	TGTGCCAGCAGTACTACTCAGGGGGCTGAAGCTTTCTTT	CASSTTQGAEAFF
TRBD2	few	TRBJ2-1	17	TRBV24-1	TGTGCCACCAGTGATCCGGGCGGGGGAGCCACCTACAATGAGCAGTTCTTC	CATSDPGGGATYNEQFF
.	few	TRBJ2-3	16	TRBV28	TGTGCCAGCAGTTTAGTCGAGGGGGTAGTGAAAGATACGCAGTATTTT	CASSLVEGVVKDTQYF
.	.	TRBJ1-4	15	TRBV7-9	TGTGCCAGCAGCTCGGCTCGTTCGATGAATGAAAAACTGTTTTTT	CASSSARSMNEKLFF
.	.	TRBJ2-7	13	TRBV20-1	TGCAGTGCTAGAGACAGGGGAAGGGGCGAGCAGTACTTC	CSARDRGRGEQYF
.	few	TRBJ2-5	13	TRBV20-1	TGCAGTGCTACCGACTGGAACCAAGAGACCCAGTACTTC	CSATDWNQETQYF
.	few	TRBJ2-5	15	TRBV6-5	TGTGCCAGCAGGCTTCACGGGGGGCACCAAGAGACCCAGTACTTC	CASRLHGGHQETQYF
TRBD2	.	TRBJ2-5	15	TRBV6-1	TGTGCCAGCAGTGCGGAGAGCGGGGGCAAGGAGACCCAGTACTTC	CASSAESGGKETQYF
.	.	TRBJ2-5	13	TRBV7-2	TGTGCCAGCAGCGCCCGGGACACAGAGACCCAGTACTTC	CASSARDTETQYF
.	.	TRBJ2-1	14	TRBV2	TGTGCCAGCAGTGGGGCACGGTGGGACAATGAGCAGTTCTTC	CASSGARWDNEQFF
.	few	TRBJ1-1	14	TRBV19	TGTGCCAGTAGTCCTAGGGTTTCGAACACTGAAGCTTTCTTT	CASSPRVSNTEAFF
.	few	TRBJ1-1	14	TRBV12-3/TRBV12-4	TGTGCCAGCAGTTTTTCGGGCGTGAACACTGAAGCTTTCTTT	CASSFSGVNTEAFF
TRBD2	.	TRBJ2-5	14	TRBV20-1	TGCAGTGCTGCTGCCAGAGCGGGGAGGGAGACCCAGTACTTC	CSAAARAGRETQYF
TRBD1	.	TRBJ2-2	15	TRBV12-3/TRBV12-4	TGTGCCAGCACCTGGACAGGGGGCTTCGCCGGGGAGCTGTTTTTT	CASTWTGGFAGELFF
TRBD2	few	TRBJ2-1	14	TRBV6-2/TRBV6-3	TGTGCCAGCAACCACCGGGGGGAGGGAAATGAGCAGTTCTTC	CASNHRGEGNEQFF
.	few	TRBJ1-4	15	TRBV12-3/TRBV12-4	TGTGCCAGCAGAACTGCAGGGGTTACTAATGAAAAACTGTTTTTT	CASRTAGVTNEKLFF
TRBD1	.	TRBJ1-2	13	TRBV10-3	TGTGCCTTGGGACAGGGAGGCGCCTATGGCTACACCTTC	CALGQGGAYGYTF
TRBD2	.	TRBJ2-7	19	TRBV7-2	TGTGCCAGCAGCTTAAGGGGACTAGCGGGGGGGCAAATCTCCTACGAGCAGTACTTC	CASSLRGLAGGQISYEQYF
.	.	TRBJ2-5	15	TRBV7-9	TGTGCCAGCAGCTTGGGGGCGTCAGTGCAAGAGACCCAGTACTTC	CASSLGASVQETQYF
.	.	TRBJ1-2	15	TRBV3-1	TGTGCCAGCAGCCGCGGGTCCTTTCATAACTATGGCTACACCTTC	CASSRGSFHNYGYTF
.	.	TRBJ1-3	15	TRBV3-1	TGTGCCAGCAGCCCGATCGGGACGGCTGGAAACACCATATATTTT	CASSPIGTAGNTIYF
.	few	TRBJ1-2	12	TRBV29-1	TGCAGCGTCTCCTCAGGCGGGAGTGGCTACACCTTC	CSVSSGGSGYTF
.	few	TRBJ1-6	13	TRBV7-9	TGTGCCAGCAGCCGGCCCCCGTCTGCGACCCTCCACTTT	CASSRPPSATLHF
.	.	TRBJ2-1	15	TRBV5-5	TGTGCCAGCAGTCCCAGGGGGGGGCGACTCAATGGGCAGTTCTTC	CASSPRGGRLNGQFF
.	few	TRBJ2-5	15	TRBV11-2	TGTGCCAGCAGCGTCTATGGTTCGGGGCAAGAGACCCAGTACTTC	CASSVYGSGQETQYF
.	few	TRBJ1-2	16	TRBV11-1	TGTGCCAGCAGCTTAGTTTCCGGGACACTTAACTATGGCTACACCTTC	CASSLVSGTLNYGYTF
TRBD1	few	TRBJ1-4	13	TRBV7-9	TGTGCCAGCAGCTTAAAGGGGGCTGAAAAACTGTTTTTT	CASSLKGAEKLFF
TRBD1	.	TRBJ2-1	16	TRBV7-8	TGTGCCAGCAGCCATGGACAGGGGTTGGGTCCTAGCGAGCAGTTCTTC	CASSHGQGLGPSEQFF
.	.	TRBJ2-7	14	TRBV3-1	TGTGCCAGCAGCCACACTAGCTCCTCCTACGAGCAGTACTTC	CASSHTSSSYEQYF
.	.	TRBJ1-5	13	TRBV20-1	TGCAGTGCCGCAGGGGATAGCAATCAGCCCCAGCATTTT	CSAAGDSNQPQHF
.	few	TRBJ2-3	13	TRBV24-1	TGTGCCACCAGAGGGGGGGACACAGATACGCAGTATTTT	CATRGGDTDTQYF
.	few	TRBJ2-7	13	TRBV7-2	TGTGCCAGCAGCCCGGGACCAGCCTACGAGCAGTACTTC	CASSPGPAYEQYF
.	.	TRBJ2-3	13	TRBV6-5	TGTGCCAGCAGTTCAGTGTTTGGAGATACGCAGTATTTT	CASSSVFGDTQYF
.	.	TRBJ2-3	14	TRBV20-1	TGCAGTGCTATCTTGCCAATACGCACAGATACGCAGTATTTT	CSAILPIRTDTQYF
TRBD1	.	TRBJ1-2	15	TRBV6-5	TGTGCCAGCGGTCCTGCACTGGGACAGGGCTATGGCTACACCTTC	CASGPALGQGYGYTF
.	.	TRBJ1-1	14	TRBV5-5	TGTGCCAGCAGCGCGCGACAGGCGAACACTGAAGCTTTCTTT	CASSARQANTEAFF
.	once	TRBJ1-1	14	TRBV15	TGTGCCACCAGCACATGGTTCGGAGACACTGAAGCTTTCTTT	CATSTWFGDTEAFF
TRBD1	few	TRBJ2-3	16	TRBV7-9	TGTGCCAGCACCATATCACGAGGGGGCCCAGGGGATACGCAGTATTTT	CASTISRGGPGDTQYF
TRBD2	.	TRBJ2-5	13	TRBV20-1	TGCAGTGCTCCGGAGCGGGGGCAAGAGACCCAGTACTTC	CSAPERGQETQYF
.	few	TRBJ1-2	13	TRBV4-2	TGTGCCAGCAGCCAAGTAACAGAGAGGGGCTACACCTTC	CASSQVTERGYTF
TRBD2	.	TRBJ2-7	17	TRBV15	TGTGCCACCAGCAGAGATGGTTTTGGGGGGGGGGACCACGAGCAGTACTTC	CATSRDGFGGGDHEQYF